This section outlines one T cell receptor beta chain sequence together with its context. Its antigen is not known. CDR3 length equals 15 residues. The V segment lost 6 bases and the J segment 5 bases; nucleotides outside the gene matches: 8. One entry per CDR3 protein results from TCRdb running MiXCR on the reads. The repertoire consists of about 920,000 distinct CDR3 sequences, with roughly a third occurring once and the leading ten covering around 15%. These data belong to a study of T cell repertoires in cytomegalovirus infection. Whole-study results and caveats: Pooled public TCR beta family frequency picked out CMV carriers with the relevant HLA.

This sequence originates from a human donor in good health (CMV status not recorded). Some clones in this sample may be carry-over from other donors' samples. The sample here was cultured CD8+ T cells from PBMCs, taken from culture after CMV antigen stimulation. The V gene is TRBV12-3 or TRBV12-4, the J gene TRBJ1-5; 9 bases align to TRBD1. CDR3 bases: TGTGCCAGCAGACAACAGGGGGCGGACTATCAGCCCCAGCATTTT. Encoded protein: CASRQQGADYQPQHF.